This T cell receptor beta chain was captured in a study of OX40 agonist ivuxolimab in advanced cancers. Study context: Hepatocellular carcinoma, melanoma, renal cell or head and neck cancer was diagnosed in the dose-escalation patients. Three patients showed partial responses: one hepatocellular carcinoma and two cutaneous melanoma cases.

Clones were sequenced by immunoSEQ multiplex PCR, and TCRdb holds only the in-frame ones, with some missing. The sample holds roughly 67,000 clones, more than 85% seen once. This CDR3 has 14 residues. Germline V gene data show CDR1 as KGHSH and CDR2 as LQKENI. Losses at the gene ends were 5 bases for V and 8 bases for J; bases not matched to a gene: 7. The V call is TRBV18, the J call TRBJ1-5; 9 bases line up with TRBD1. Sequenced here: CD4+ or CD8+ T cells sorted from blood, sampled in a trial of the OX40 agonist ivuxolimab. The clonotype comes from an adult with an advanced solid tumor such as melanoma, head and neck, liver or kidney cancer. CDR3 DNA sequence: TGTGCCAGCTCATCCACAGGGGGCGTAAAGCCCCAGCATTTT. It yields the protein CASSSTGGVKPQHF.